The clone carrying this T cell receptor (beta chain) was picked up a small number of times. Its antigen is unknown. TCRdb reprocessed the 5' RACE reads with MiXCR, giving one entry per CDR3 protein. The sample lists 350,000 to 500,000 distinct CDR3 sequences; 20% were seen once. The data stem from a study of T-cell memory formation after mild COVID-19. General observations from the study: Proof of SARS-CoV-2 specificity was absent for the second-wave clones that crested on day 37. Researchers found some responding clones in pre-infection memory, a sign that cross-reactive memory joined. Among contracting clones, CD4+ were mainly CM/EM and CD8+ enriched in EMRA.

The clonotype originates from an adult woman who had mild COVID-19 (a few samples of this study predate the infection). Cell type and time point are not known. Material: PBMCs or a T cell subset sorted from them (not recorded which).

The CDR3 sequence: CASSGLAGAADTQYF. DNA of the CDR3: TGCGCCAGCAGCGGACTAGCGGGTGCCGCAGATACGCAGTATTTT. J is TRBJ2-3 and V is TRBV4-3, with 11 bases identical to TRBD2. This CDR3 is 15 amino acids long. The V gene's germline CDR1 is LGHNA and CDR2 YSLEER. V was pared by 5 bases and J by 4 bases, with 5 bases of the junction left unmatched.